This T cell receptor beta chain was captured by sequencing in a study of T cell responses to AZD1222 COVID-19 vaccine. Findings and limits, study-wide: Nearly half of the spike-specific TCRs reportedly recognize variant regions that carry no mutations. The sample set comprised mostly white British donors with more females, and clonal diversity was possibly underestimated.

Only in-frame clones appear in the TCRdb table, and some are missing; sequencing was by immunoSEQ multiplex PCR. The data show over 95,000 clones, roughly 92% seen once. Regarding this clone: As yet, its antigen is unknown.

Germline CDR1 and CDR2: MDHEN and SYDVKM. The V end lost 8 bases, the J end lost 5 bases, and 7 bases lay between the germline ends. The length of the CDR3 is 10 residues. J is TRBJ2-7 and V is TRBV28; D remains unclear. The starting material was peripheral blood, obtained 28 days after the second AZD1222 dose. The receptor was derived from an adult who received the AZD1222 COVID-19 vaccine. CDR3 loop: CASGQDEQYF. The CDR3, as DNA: TGTGCCAGCGGCCAAGACGAGCAGTACTTC.